This TCR beta chain was recorded in a study of chemoradiotherapy in HPV16-positive cancers. Study-level findings and limits: The functional HPV-specific definition rests on just a couple of HPV16-positive patients. Candidate HPV-specific clones and E7-related TCR motifs grew in tumor during treatment.

Some clones are missing from TCRdb's copy, which holds only in-frame ones; the method was immunoSEQ multiplex PCR. The sample holds about 2,400 clones, around nine tenths seen once. With respect to this clone: The antigen remains unidentified.

The CDR3 is made up of 15 amino acids. The germline CDR1 and CDR2 sequences are MNHEY and SVGAGI. J gave up 3 bases and V 6 bases, and 7 bases lay outside the gene matches. Samples were taken several times over chemoradiotherapy. Sequenced material: tumor tissue, taken from a patient who underwent chemoradiotherapy. The sequence was obtained from a human donor with HPV-associated anogenital cancer. The rearrangement links TRBV6-5 to TRBJ2-3, with TRBD1 matching 9 bases. CDR3 in DNA: TGTGCCAGCAGAGGAGGCGGACAGGGGACAGATACGCAGTATTTT. Protein product: CASRGGGQGTDTQYF.